Listed below are T cell receptor beta chains from one sample, sequenced in a study of blood T cells in healthy people across ages. One entry per CDR3 protein results from TCRdb running MiXCR on the 5' RACE reads. The table records around 1,000,000 distinct CDR3 sequences, approximately 25% of them present only once. This sample also belongs to another study, concerning T cells of mothers and their children.

Sequenced: blood. The origin of the receptors is a girl aged 2 to 9 in good health. CDR3s include the opening cysteine and the closing phenylalanine or tryptophan. A D gene is named only where the DNA matches it firmly. Part of the rows lack a size; the others show once, few, many or a class for expanded clones.

clone_size	d_call	j_call	v_call	cdr3_nt	cdr3_aa
many	NA	TRBJ2-7	TRBV4-2	TGTGCCAGCGCCCAACTTAGCGGCAGATACGAGCAGTACTTC	CASAQLSGRYEQYF
many	TRBD2	TRBJ2-7	TRBV4-2	TGTGCCAGCAGCCAAGATCGGACTAGCGCCCACGAGCAGTACTTC	CASSQDRTSAHEQYF
NA	NA	TRBJ2-5	TRBV7-2	TGTGCCAGCAGCAGATGGGAGACCCAGTACTTC	CASSRWETQYF
few	TRBD1	TRBJ2-7	TRBV12-3/TRBV12-4	TGTGCCAGCAAATCCGGGACAGGGGGTTTCTCCTACGAGCAGTACTTC	CASKSGTGGFSYEQYF
NA	TRBD2	TRBJ2-7	TRBV7-9	TGTGCCAGCAGCTTAGAGCTTAGGACTAGCTACTCATCCGCCACCGAGCAGTACTTC	CASSLELRTSYSSATEQYF
few	TRBD1	TRBJ1-4	TRBV7-9	TGTGCCAGCAGCTTTGAGGAGGGGGCGCCCTTTTTT	CASSFEEGAPFF
NA	NA	TRBJ2-4	TRBV7-9	TGTGCCAGCAGCGTACTGGAGAACATTCAGTACTTC	CASSVLENIQYF
NA	NA	TRBJ2-7	TRBV25-1	TGTGCCAGCAGTGAATTCAGTAGGCATGAGCAGTACTTC	CASSEFSRHEQYF
NA	TRBD1	TRBJ1-4	TRBV20-1	TGCAGTGCTTTGGACAGGGAAAATGTTAAACTGTTTTTT	CSALDRENVKLFF
few	NA	TRBJ2-1	TRBV15	TGTGCCACCAGCAGAGATCAAGTGGCAGAATTTTACAATGAGCAGTTCTTC	CATSRDQVAEFYNEQFF
few	TRBD2	TRBJ2-1	TRBV9	TGTGCCAGCAGCGTAGCATATTTAGGACTAGCCCGCAATGAGCAGTTCTTC	CASSVAYLGLARNEQFF
NA	NA	TRBJ2-7	TRBV20-1	TGCAGTGCTAGAAGTTCTGGACACCACTACGAGCAGTACTTC	CSARSSGHHYEQYF
NA	NA	TRBJ2-7	TRBV9	TGTGCCAGCAGCGAGGGCGGCACTGAGCAGTACTTC	CASSEGGTEQYF
few	NA	TRBJ2-5	TRBV28	TGTGCCAGCAGTCGCGACACAGAGACCCAGTACTTC	CASSRDTETQYF
few	NA	TRBJ2-3	TRBV7-2	TGTGCCAGCAGCCCGGGACTAGGGGGCGCAGATACGCAGTATTTT	CASSPGLGGADTQYF
few	NA	TRBJ1-4	TRBV7-6	TGTGCCAGCAGCTTAAGTTCAGCTCGAAATGAAAAACTGTTTTTT	CASSLSSARNEKLFF
NA	TRBD1	TRBJ2-3	TRBV28	TGTGCCAGCAGGGCTCGACAGGGGGCGGGAGCAGATGCGCAGTATTTT	CASRARQGAGADAQYF
once	NA	TRBJ2-1	TRBV15	TGTGCCACCAGCATGGCGACGGTCAATGAGCAGTTCTTC	CATSMATVNEQFF
few	NA	TRBJ1-2	TRBV12-5	TGTGCTAGTGGTCCAGTTTCAGGGCCTCCTAACTATGGCTACACCTTC	CASGPVSGPPNYGYTF
NA	NA	TRBJ2-5	TRBV28	TGTGCCAGCAGAGGAACCAAAGGTTTCAAGACCCAGTACTTC	CASRGTKGFKTQYF
NA	NA	TRBJ2-3	TRBV7-2	TGTGCCAGCAGCAAGCGACTAGATCATCCAGATACGCAGTATTTT	CASSKRLDHPDTQYF
few	TRBD1	TRBJ2-1	TRBV13	TGTGCCAGCAGGCGAAGGGACAGGGGAGTAGATGGGCAGTTCTTC	CASRRRDRGVDGQFF
NA	NA	TRBJ2-1	TRBV11-2	TGTGCCAGCAGCTTAGCGGGAGATGGCTACAATGAGCAGTTCTTC	CASSLAGDGYNEQFF